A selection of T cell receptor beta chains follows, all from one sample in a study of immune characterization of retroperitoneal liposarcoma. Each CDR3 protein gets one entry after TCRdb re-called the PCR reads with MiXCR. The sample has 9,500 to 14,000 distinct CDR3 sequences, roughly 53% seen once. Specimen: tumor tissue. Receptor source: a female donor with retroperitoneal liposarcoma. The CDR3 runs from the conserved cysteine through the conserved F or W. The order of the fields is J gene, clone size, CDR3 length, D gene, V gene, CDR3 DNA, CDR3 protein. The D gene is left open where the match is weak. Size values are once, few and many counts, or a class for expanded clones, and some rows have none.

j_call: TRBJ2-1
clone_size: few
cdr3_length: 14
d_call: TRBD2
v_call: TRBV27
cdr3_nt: TGTGCCAGCACCGCTAGCGGCTCCTACAATGAGCAGTTCTTC
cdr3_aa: CASTASGSYNEQFF

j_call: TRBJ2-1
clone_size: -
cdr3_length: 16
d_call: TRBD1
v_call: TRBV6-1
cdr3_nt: TGTGCCAGCAGTGTCCCGGGGGACAGGGATGAAAATGAGCAGTTCTTC
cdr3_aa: CASSVPGDRDENEQFF

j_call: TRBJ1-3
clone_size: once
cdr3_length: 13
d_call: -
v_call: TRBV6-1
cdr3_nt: TGTGCCAGCAGAGAAGGGACCGAGGACACCATATATTTT
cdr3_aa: CASREGTEDTIYF

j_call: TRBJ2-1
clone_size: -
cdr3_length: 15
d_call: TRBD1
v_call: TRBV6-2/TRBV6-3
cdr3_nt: TGTGCCAGCAGTTACGGACAGGGTCACTACAATGAGCAGTTCTTC
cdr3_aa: CASSYGQGHYNEQFF

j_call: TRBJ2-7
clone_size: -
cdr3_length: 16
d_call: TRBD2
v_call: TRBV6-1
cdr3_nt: TGTGCCAGCAGGGGTTGGACTAGCGGGAGCTCCTACGAGCAGTACTTC
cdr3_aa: CASRGWTSGSSYEQYF

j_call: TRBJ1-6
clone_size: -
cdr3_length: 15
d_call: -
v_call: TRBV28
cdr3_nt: TGTGCCACAACTGGGTCTGGCTCCTATAATTCACCCCTCCACTTT
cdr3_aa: CATTGSGSYNSPLHF

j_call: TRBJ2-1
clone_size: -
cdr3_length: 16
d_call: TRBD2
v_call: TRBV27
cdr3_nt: TGTGCCAGCAGTCCCTATCTAGCGGGAGCTGACAATGAGCAGTTCTTC
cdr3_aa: CASSPYLAGADNEQFF

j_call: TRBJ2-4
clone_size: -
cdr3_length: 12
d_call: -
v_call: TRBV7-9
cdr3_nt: TGTGCCAGCAGCTTACGTGTGCAAGAGCAGTACTTC
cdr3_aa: CASSLRVQEQYF

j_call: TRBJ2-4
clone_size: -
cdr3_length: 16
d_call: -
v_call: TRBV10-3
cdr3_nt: TGTGCCATCAGTGAGGCTAGCGGAATCGGGGGCAATGAGCAGTACTTC
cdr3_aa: CAISEASGIGGNEQYF

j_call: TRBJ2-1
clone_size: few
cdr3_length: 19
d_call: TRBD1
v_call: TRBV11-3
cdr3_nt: TGTGCCAGCAGCCCCTGGTGGGGACAGGTCCTTACAAGCTCCTACGAGCAGTTCTTC
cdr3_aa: CASSPWWGQVLTSSYEQFF

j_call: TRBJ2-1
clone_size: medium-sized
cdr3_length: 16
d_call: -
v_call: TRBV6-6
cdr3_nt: TGTGCCAGCAGTTACGGCGCAAGGCTAGTGGGCTACGAGCAGTTCTTC
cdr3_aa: CASSYGARLVGYEQFF

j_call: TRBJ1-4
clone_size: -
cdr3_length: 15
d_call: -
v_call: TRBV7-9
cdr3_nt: TGTGCCAGCAGCCTCACAGGGTTGAATAATGAAAAACTGTTTTTT
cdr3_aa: CASSLTGLNNEKLFF

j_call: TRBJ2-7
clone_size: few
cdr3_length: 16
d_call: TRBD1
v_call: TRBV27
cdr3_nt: TGTGCCAGCGTAATAACAGGGGGTATCTCCTACAATGAGCAGTACTTC
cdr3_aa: CASVITGGISYNEQYF

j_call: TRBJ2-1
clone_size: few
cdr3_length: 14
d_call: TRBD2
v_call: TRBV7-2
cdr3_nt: TGTGCCAGCCGCCCGACTAGCGGGAGTGATGAGCAGTTCTTC
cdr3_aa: CASRPTSGSDEQFF

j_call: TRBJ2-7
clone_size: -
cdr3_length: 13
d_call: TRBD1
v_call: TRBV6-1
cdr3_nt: TGTGCCACCTGGGACAGCTCGAAATACGAGCAGTACTTC
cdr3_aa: CATWDSSKYEQYF

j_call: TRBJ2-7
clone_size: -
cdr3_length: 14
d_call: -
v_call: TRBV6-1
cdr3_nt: TGTGCCAGCAGTGAAGCGCCCTACATCTACGAGCAGTACTTC
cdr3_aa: CASSEAPYIYEQYF

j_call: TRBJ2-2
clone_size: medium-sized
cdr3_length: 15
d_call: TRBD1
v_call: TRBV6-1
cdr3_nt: TGTGCCAGCGTAACCGGGACAGGTTACACCGGGGAGCTGTTTTTT
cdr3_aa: CASVTGTGYTGELFF

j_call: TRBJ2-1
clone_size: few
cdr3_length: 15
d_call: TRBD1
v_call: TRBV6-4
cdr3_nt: TGTGCCAGCAGTGTGCAGGGGGCATGGCAAAATGAGCAGTTCTTC
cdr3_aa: CASSVQGAWQNEQFF

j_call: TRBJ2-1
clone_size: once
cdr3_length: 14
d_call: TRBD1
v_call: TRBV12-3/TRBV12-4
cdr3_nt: TGTGCCAGCAGTTCCCGACAGGGGGTCAATGAGCAGTTCTTC
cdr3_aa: CASSSRQGVNEQFF

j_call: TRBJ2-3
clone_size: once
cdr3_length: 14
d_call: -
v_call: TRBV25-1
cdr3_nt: TGTGCCAGCAGTTTGGACCGGGTCTCACATACGCAGTATTTT
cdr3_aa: CASSLDRVSHTQYF

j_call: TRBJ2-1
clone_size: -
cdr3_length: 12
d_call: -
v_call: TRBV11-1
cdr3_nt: TGTGCCAGCAGCTACCAATCTAATGAGCAGTTCTTC
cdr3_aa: CASSYQSNEQFF

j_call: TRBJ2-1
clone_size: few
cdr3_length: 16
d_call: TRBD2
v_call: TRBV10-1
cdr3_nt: TGCGCCAGCAGTGAGTCTCTAGCGGGAGAGAACAATGAGCAGTTCTTC
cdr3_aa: CASSESLAGENNEQFF

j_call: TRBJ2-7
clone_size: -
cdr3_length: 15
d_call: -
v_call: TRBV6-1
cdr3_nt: TGTGCCAGCAGTGAAGCAGACGACGGGCCCTACGAGCAGTACTTC
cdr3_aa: CASSEADDGPYEQYF

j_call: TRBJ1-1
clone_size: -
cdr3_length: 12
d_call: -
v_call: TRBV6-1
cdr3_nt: TGTGCCAGCAGCCCGGTGGGCACTGAAGCTTTCTTT
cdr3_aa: CASSPVGTEAFF

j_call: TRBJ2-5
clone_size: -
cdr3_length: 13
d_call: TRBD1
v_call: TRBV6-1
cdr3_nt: TGTGCCAGCAGCCCGACAGGGAGAGAGACCCAGTACTTC
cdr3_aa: CASSPTGRETQYF

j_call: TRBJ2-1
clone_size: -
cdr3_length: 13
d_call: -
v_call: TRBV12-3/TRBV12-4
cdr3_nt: TGTGCCAGCAGTTTTCTAGTCAATAACGAGCAGTTCTTC
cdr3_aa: CASSFLVNNEQFF

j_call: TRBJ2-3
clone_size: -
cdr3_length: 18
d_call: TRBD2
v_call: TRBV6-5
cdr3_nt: TGTGCCAGCAGTTACGGGGGGGGGGGTGGGGGGAGCACAGATACGCAGTATTTT
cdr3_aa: CASSYGGGGGGSTDTQYF

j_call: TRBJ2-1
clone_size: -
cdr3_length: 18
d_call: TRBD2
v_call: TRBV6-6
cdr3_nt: TGTGCCAGCAGTTACTCAATGGGGGAGGGGACTATTGTCTACGAGCAGTTCTTC
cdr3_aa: CASSYSMGEGTIVYEQFF

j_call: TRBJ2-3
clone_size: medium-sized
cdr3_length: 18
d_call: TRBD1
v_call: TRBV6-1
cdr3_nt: TGTGCCAGCAGTTCCGGTGACAGGGAGACGGGTTTCACAGATACGCAGTATTTT
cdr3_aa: CASSSGDRETGFTDTQYF

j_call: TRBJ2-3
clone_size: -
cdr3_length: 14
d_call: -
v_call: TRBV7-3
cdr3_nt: TGTGCCAGCAGCGAGGACCGGCACATAGGGACGCAGTATTTT
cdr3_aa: CASSEDRHIGTQYF

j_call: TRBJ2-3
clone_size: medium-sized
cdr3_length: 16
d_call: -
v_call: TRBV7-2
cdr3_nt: TGTGCCAGCAGCTCACAGCGGACTCTAAGCACAGATACGCAGTATTTT
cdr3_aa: CASSSQRTLSTDTQYF

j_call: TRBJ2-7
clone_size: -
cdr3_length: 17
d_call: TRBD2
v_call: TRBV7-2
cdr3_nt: TGTGCCAGCAGCTTGGGACTAGCGGGACGTACAAATTACGAGCAGTACTTC
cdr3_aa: CASSLGLAGRTNYEQYF

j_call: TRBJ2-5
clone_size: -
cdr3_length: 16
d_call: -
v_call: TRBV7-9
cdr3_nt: TGTGCCAGCAGCTTAGTCCCCGGGGCACACTACAATGAGCAGTACTTC
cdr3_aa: CASSLVPGAHYNEQYF

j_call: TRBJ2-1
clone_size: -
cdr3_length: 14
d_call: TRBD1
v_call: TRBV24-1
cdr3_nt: TGTGCCACCAGTGATTTGACGACGACAGGGGAGCAGTTCTTC
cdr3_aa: CATSDLTTTGEQFF

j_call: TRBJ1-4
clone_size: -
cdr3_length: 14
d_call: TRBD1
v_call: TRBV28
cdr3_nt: TGTGCCAGCAGTCTGAACAGGGGGCCCGAAAAACTGTTTTTT
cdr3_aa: CASSLNRGPEKLFF

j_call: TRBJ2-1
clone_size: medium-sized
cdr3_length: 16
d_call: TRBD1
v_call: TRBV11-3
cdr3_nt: TGTGCCAGCAGCTCATCTGGACAGGGGGCGAGGAATGAGCAGTTCTTC
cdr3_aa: CASSSSGQGARNEQFF

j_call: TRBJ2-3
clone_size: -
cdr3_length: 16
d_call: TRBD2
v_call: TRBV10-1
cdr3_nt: TGCGCCAGCAGTGAGTCAACTAGCGGGAGGGCAGATACGCAGTATTTT
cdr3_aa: CASSESTSGRADTQYF

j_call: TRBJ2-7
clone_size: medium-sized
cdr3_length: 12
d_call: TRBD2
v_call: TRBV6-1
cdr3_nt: TGTGCCAGCGAGCGGGAGGGGTACGAGCAGTACTTC
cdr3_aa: CASEREGYEQYF

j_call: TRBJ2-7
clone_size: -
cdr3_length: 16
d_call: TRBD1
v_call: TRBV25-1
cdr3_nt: TGTGCCAGCAGTGAAACCAAGGGACAGGGATCCTACGAGCAGTACTTC
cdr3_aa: CASSETKGQGSYEQYF

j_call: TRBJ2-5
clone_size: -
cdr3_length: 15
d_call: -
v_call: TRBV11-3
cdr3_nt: TGTGCCAGCAGCCCCGGCGATAGCGGATACAATGAGCAGTACTTC
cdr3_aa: CASSPGDSGYNEQYF

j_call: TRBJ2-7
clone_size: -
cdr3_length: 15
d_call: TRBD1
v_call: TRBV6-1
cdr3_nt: TGTGCCAGCAAAGTCGGACAGGGACAACCTTACGAGCAGTACTTC
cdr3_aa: CASKVGQGQPYEQYF

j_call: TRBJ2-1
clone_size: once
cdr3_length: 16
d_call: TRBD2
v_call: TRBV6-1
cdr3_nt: TGTGCCAGCAGTTTCATCCTAGCGGGAGGGCCGAATGAGCAGTTCTTC
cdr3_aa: CASSFILAGGPNEQFF

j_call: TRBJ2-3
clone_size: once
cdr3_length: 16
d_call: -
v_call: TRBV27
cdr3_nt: TGTGCCAGCAGTTTCGACAGCCCCCCTAGCACAGATACGCAGTATTTT
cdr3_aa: CASSFDSPPSTDTQYF

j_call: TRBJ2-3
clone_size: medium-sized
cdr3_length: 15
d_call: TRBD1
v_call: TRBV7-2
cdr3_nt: TGTGCCAGCAGCTTAAGGGGGCAAGCCACAGATACGCAGTATTTT
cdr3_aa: CASSLRGQATDTQYF

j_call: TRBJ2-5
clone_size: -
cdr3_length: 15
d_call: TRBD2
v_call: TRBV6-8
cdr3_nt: TGTGCCAGCAGTCCCACTAGCGGGAGTGTTGAGACCCAGTACTTC
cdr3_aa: CASSPTSGSVETQYF

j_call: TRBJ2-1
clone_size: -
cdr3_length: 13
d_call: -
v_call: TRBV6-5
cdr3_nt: TGTGCCAGCAGTTACGTCAGGGCGAGGGAGCAGTTCTTC
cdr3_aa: CASSYVRAREQFF

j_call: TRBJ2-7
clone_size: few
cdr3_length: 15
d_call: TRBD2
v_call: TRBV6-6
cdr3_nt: TGTGCCAGCAGTTACTCGACTAGCGGGGGGGCCGAGCAGTACTTC
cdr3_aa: CASSYSTSGGAEQYF

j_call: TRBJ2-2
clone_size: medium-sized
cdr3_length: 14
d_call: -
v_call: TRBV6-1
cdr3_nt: TGTGCCAGTCGGGACGGACCGAACACCGGGGAGCTGTTTTTT
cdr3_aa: CASRDGPNTGELFF

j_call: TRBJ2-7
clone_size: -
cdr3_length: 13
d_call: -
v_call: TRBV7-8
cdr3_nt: TGTGCCAGCACGGGACGGGTATCCTACGAGCAGTACTTC
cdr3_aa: CASTGRVSYEQYF

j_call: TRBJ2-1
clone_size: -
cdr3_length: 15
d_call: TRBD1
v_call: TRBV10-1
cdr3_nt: TGCGCCAGCAGTGAGTGGGACAGGGGGGCCAATGAGCAGTTCTTC
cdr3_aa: CASSEWDRGANEQFF

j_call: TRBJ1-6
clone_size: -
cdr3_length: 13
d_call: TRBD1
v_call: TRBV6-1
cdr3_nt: TGTGCCACCGGAGACAGGGATGGGTCACCCCTCCACTTT
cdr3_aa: CATGDRDGSPLHF

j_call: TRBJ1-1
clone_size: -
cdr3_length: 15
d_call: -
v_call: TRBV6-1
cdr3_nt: TGTGCCAGCAGTGAAGAGGTGGGACGAAACACTGAAGCTTTCTTT
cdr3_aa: CASSEEVGRNTEAFF

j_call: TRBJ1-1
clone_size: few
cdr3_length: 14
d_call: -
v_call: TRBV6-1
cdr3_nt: TGTGCCAGCAGTGATAAGGGGCGGAACACTGAAGCTTTCTTT
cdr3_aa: CASSDKGRNTEAFF

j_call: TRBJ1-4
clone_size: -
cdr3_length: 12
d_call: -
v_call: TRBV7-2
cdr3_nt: TGTGCCAGCAGCTTCGACTGGGAAAAACTGTTTTTT
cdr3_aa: CASSFDWEKLFF

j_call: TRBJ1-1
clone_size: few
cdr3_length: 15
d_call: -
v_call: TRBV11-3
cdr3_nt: TGTGCCAGCAGCTTAAAAGGGGTAAACCCAGCTGAAGCTTTCTTT
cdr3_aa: CASSLKGVNPAEAFF